This T cell receptor (beta chain) was obtained from a study of blood T cells in healthy people across ages. Study results and limitations: Age showed a roughly linear inverse relationship with TCR beta diversity per million T cells. Unsorted PBMCs ruled out conclusive naive versus antigen-experienced comparison.

To note about this clonotype: The antigen is not known.

This CDR3 comprises 14 residues. Germline V gene sequence: CDR1 SGHTA, CDR2 FQGTGA. V lost 5 bases and J lost 6; bases outside the gene matches: 7. Together with a sample-barcoded 5' primer, a J-beta primer mix was included in a second PCR lasting about 7 to 12 cycles. Researchers report that a template-switch adaptor with 12 random nucleotides tagged each cDNA molecule. TCRdb passed the 5' RACE reads through MiXCR, listing each CDR3 protein once. The data hold about 900,000 distinct CDR3 sequences, with around 62% observed a single time. No fewer than 6 micrograms of total RNA were isolated from every sample.

This TCR came from a man aged 25-45 years in good health. V gene TRBV7-3 combines with J gene TRBJ2-1; 7 nucleotides align to TRBD2. The sequenced material came from blood. Written as DNA, the CDR3 is TGTGCCAGCAGCCCTGGGGAGGGGTTCAATGAGCAGTTCTTC. It yields the protein CASSPGEGFNEQFF.